Here is one T cell receptor (beta chain) with its context. This entry belongs to a study of blood T cell repertoires in COVID-19. Study details: PBMCs, B-cell-depleted T cells, or T cells provided the cDNA or gDNA that made up the material.

This CDR3 spans 14 amino acids. V lost 2 bases to trimming and J lost 3 bases, with 7 bases between them. The V gene's germline CDR1 is SGHAT and CDR2 FQDESV (reference sequence). Clinical history reported by participants formed the basis on which cohorts were assigned. In the authors' methods: It was from reference gene primer amplification that nucleated cell counts were estimated. The method was immunoSEQ multiplex PCR; TCRdb's version includes in-frame clones alone and lacks a portion of them. The V and J calls and clone size are taken from that table; D and trimming were inferred from the DNA. Of hundreds of thousands of clones detected, 70% to 90% appear once; the ten largest clones hold roughly 2.3%.

The source material was PBMCs or T cells enriched from blood (not recorded which). This TCR derives from a man younger than 40 who had recovered from COVID-19. The rearrangement links TRBV11-1 to TRBJ2-2, with a weak D call TRBD2 (5 bases). CDR3 in DNA: TGTGCCAGCAGCTTAACTAGTTACACCGGGGAGCTGTTTTTT. It encodes CASSLTSYTGELFF. The full variable domain, rest sourced from reference TRBV11-1 and TRBJ2-2, is EAEVAQSPRYKITEKSQAVAFWCDPISGHATLYWYRQILGQGPELLVQFQDESVVDDSQLPKDRFSAERLKGVDSTLKIQPAELGDSAMYLCASSLTSYTGELFFGEGSRLTVL.